Listed below are T cell receptor beta chains from one sample, sequenced in a study of regulatory dendritic cells for organ transplantation. No antigens are known for them. Only in-frame clones appear in the TCRdb table, and some are missing; sequencing was by immunoSEQ multiplex PCR. The sample contains approximately 10,000 clones, around three fifths of which appear only once. Sample: naive CD4+ T cells from blood cultured with dendritic cells. The receptors were gathered from a human donor in good health. Both conserved end residues are part of each CDR3. The order of the fields is clone size, J gene, D gene, V gene, CDR3 protein, CDR3 DNA. A D gene is named only where the DNA matches it firmly. Size tells how often a clone was seen (once, few, many) or the class of an expanded clone, and some rows leave it out.

>.|TRBJ1-2|TRBD1|TRBV6-5
CASSSPQGLVYGYTF
TGTGCCAGCAGTTCCCCACAGGGGCTAGTCTATGGCTACACCTTC
>.|TRBJ1-4|.|TRBV4-2
CASSQDGGRGNEKLFF
TGTGCCAGCAGCCAAGATGGGGGCCGCGGAAATGAAAAACTGTTTTTT
>.|TRBJ1-5|TRBD1|TRBV28
CASTRTGVGNQPQHF
TGTGCCAGCACCCGGACAGGGGTAGGCAATCAGCCCCAGCATTTT
>.|TRBJ2-5|.|TRBV9
CASSVVGRAGRETQYF
TGTGCCAGCAGCGTAGTTGGACGCGCGGGTAGAGAGACCCAGTACTTC
>few|TRBJ2-5|.|TRBV30
CALGLSQAETQYF
TGTGCCCTGGGACTCAGCCAAGCGGAGACCCAGTACTTC
>once|TRBJ2-3|.|TRBV18
CASSPRQSTDTQYF
TGTGCCAGCTCACCCAGACAGTCTACAGATACGCAGTATTTT
>.|TRBJ2-1|TRBD2|TRBV7-2
CASSARLAGGLNEQFF
TGTGCCAGCAGCGCCCGACTAGCGGGGGGGCTGAATGAGCAGTTCTTC
>.|TRBJ1-1|.|TRBV4-1
CASSRGGPTEAFF
TGCGCCAGCAGCCGCGGGGGGCCCACTGAAGCTTTCTTT
>.|TRBJ1-1|.|TRBV11-3
CASSLLGGAFF
TGTGCCAGCAGCTTGTTAGGAGGAGCTTTCTTT
>.|TRBJ2-1|TRBD2|TRBV5-1
CASSTTSGVYNEQFF
TGCGCCAGCAGCACGACTAGCGGGGTCTACAATGAGCAGTTCTTC
>few|TRBJ1-1|.|TRBV5-6
CASSWGENTEAFF
TGTGCCAGCAGCTGGGGGGAGAACACTGAAGCTTTCTTT
>once|TRBJ2-3|TRBD2|TRBV10-3
CAISGGGGFADTQYF
TGTGCCATCAGTGGTGGCGGGGGTTTCGCAGATACGCAGTATTTT
>.|TRBJ2-3|TRBD1|TRBV7-2
CASSPPAGGAADTQYF
TGTGCCAGCAGCCCCCCGGCAGGGGGCGCGGCAGATACGCAGTATTTT
>.|TRBJ1-5|TRBD1|TRBV6-6
CASRGQGAYSNQPQHF
TGTGCCAGCAGGGGACAGGGGGCTTATAGCAATCAGCCCCAGCATTTT
>few|TRBJ2-1|.|TRBV5-1
CASSLGTTVSEQFF
TGCGCCAGCAGCTTGGGCACAACCGTTTCGGAGCAGTTCTTC
>.|TRBJ2-1|.|TRBV5-1
CASSLGGPDSEQFF
TGCGCCAGCAGCTTGGGGGGGCCTGACAGTGAGCAGTTCTTC
>.|TRBJ2-3|.|TRBV5-1
CASSLTLDTQYF
TGCGCCAGCAGCCTCACTCTGGATACGCAGTATTTT
>.|TRBJ2-5|.|TRBV5-1
CASSLDTGLQETQYF
TGCGCCAGCAGCTTGGATACAGGGTTACAAGAGACCCAGTACTTC
>.|TRBJ1-2|TRBD1|TRBV7-9
CASSLAGTGGAHGYTF
TGTGCCAGCAGCTTAGCCGGGACAGGGGGCGCACATGGCTACACCTTC
>few|TRBJ1-1|TRBD1|TRBV5-1
CASQQGARTEAFF
TGCGCCAGTCAACAGGGGGCGCGGACTGAAGCTTTCTTT
>.|TRBJ2-5|TRBD1|TRBV7-3
CASSSHRGPQETQYF
TGTGCCAGCAGCTCCCACAGGGGGCCTCAAGAGACCCAGTACTTC
>.|TRBJ1-2|TRBD1|TRBV5-6
CASRPGTVGGYTF
TGTGCCAGCAGACCGGGGACAGTAGGTGGCTACACCTTC
>.|TRBJ1-6|.|TRBV6-6
CASSYVTGFNSPLHF
TGTGCCAGCAGTTACGTGACAGGCTTTAATTCACCCCTCCACTTT
>.|TRBJ1-5|.|TRBV6-5
CASSYSRDSGQPQHF
TGTGCCAGCAGTTACTCAAGGGATAGCGGTCAGCCCCAGCATTTT
>.|TRBJ1-1|.|TRBV11-2
CASRQWSLGGGLAEAFF
TGTGCCAGCAGACAATGGAGCTTAGGGGGGGGGTTGGCTGAAGCTTTCTTT
>.|TRBJ1-1|TRBD1|TRBV29-1
CSVGDRGGAFF
TGCAGCGTTGGAGACAGGGGTGGAGCTTTCTTT
>few|TRBJ2-3|.|TRBV5-1
CASSLVAGTSTDTQYF
TGCGCCAGCAGCTTGGTCGCGGGGACCTCCACAGATACGCAGTATTTT
>few|TRBJ1-3|TRBD1|TRBV15
CATTPGQVGNTIYF
TGTGCCACCACACCTGGACAGGTTGGAAACACCATATATTTT
>few|TRBJ1-1|TRBD1|TRBV5-1
CASKTGVNTEAFF
TGCGCCAGCAAGACAGGGGTGAACACTGAAGCTTTCTTT
>.|TRBJ1-5|TRBD1|TRBV6-6
CASSSQGSGNQPQHF
TGTGCCAGCAGTTCACAGGGGAGTGGCAATCAGCCCCAGCATTTT
>.|TRBJ1-2|TRBD1|TRBV27
CASRKTGGFYGYTF
TGTGCCAGCAGGAAGACAGGGGGCTTCTATGGCTACACCTTC
>.|TRBJ2-5|TRBD1|TRBV18
CASSRVTGIQETQYF
TGTGCCAGCTCACGAGTGACAGGGATTCAAGAGACCCAGTACTTC
>.|TRBJ2-1|TRBD1|TRBV7-9
CASSFYTGTGLYSEQFF
TGTGCCAGCAGCTTTTACACCGGGACAGGTCTTTACAGTGAGCAGTTCTTC
>.|TRBJ2-1|.|TRBV5-1
CASSWSLEQFF
TGCGCCAGCAGCTGGAGTCTTGAGCAGTTCTTC
>.|TRBJ2-7|TRBD1|TRBV5-1
CASSSTGSYEQYF
TGCGCCAGCAGCTCGACAGGGTCCTACGAGCAGTACTTC
>.|TRBJ1-3|TRBD1|TRBV7-2
CASSSSGGGNTIYF
TGTGCCAGCAGCTCGTCAGGGGGCGGAAACACCATATATTTT
>once|TRBJ2-3|.|TRBV5-4
CASSLKLAGDTQYF
TGTGCCAGCAGCTTGAAGTTGGCAGGGGATACGCAGTATTTT
>few|TRBJ2-3|.|TRBV11-2
CASSLGRGLSTDTQYF
TGTGCCAGCAGCCTAGGGCGGGGCCTGAGCACAGATACGCAGTATTTT
>.|TRBJ2-7|.|TRBV5-1
CASSGDNSYEQYF
TGCGCCAGCAGTGGGGACAACTCCTACGAGCAGTACTTC
>few|TRBJ1-4|.|TRBV12-5
CASGLAGDASLREKLFF
TGTGCTAGTGGCCTGGCAGGGGATGCGAGTTTAAGGGAAAAACTGTTTTTT
>.|TRBJ1-2|.|TRBV11-3
CASSLSRTNYGYTF
TGTGCCAGCAGCTTGAGTCGGACAAACTATGGCTACACCTTC
>.|TRBJ1-1|.|TRBV7-9
CASNLQMNTEAFF
TGTGCCAGCAACCTACAGATGAACACTGAAGCTTTCTTT